The clone carrying this T cell receptor beta chain was counted many times. Its antigen remains unidentified. From the reads, TCRdb called clonotypes with MiXCR, one entry per CDR3 protein. The sample includes roughly 320,000 distinct CDR3 sequences, about 8.8% of them seen just once. Trimming took 5 bases from V and 6 from J; bases not matched to a gene: 14. The CDR3 runs to 16 residues. The V gene's germline CDR1 is SEHNR and CDR2 FQNEAQ (reference sequence). These data come from a study of T cell repertoires in cytomegalovirus infection. Background on the study: Public TCR beta signatures indicated both CMV infection and matching HLA type. The study's findings and limits: Clonotype analysis showed dominance of the ex vivo response by HLA-C-restricted CMV-specific TCR beta clonotypes.

The chain recombines TRBV7-9 with TRBJ2-5; 8 positions match TRBD1. The source of this sequence is a human donor in good health (CMV status not recorded). Some clones in this sample may be carry-over from other donors' samples. Material for sequencing was PBMCs. For the CDR3, the DNA is TGTGCCAGCAGCGTCGACAGGGGAAATCCTCGGAAGACCCAGTACTTC. It translates to CASSVDRGNPRKTQYF.